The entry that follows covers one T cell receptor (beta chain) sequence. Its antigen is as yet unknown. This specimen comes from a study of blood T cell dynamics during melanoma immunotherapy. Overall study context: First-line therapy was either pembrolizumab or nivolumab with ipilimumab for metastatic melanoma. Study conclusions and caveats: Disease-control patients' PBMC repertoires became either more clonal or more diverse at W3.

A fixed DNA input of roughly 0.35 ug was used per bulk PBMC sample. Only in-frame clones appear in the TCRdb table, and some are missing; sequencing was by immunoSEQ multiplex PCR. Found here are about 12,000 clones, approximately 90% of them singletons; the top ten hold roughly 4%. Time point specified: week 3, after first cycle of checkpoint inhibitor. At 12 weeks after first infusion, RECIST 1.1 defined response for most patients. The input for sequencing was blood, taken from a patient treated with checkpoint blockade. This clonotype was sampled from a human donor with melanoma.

CDR3 bases: TGTGCCAGCAGCGCTCGCCGACAGGACCAGCCCCAGCATTTT. This sequence encodes CASSARRQDQPQHF. This chain links TRBV7-8 with TRBJ1-5; a possible D gene is TRBD1 (6 bases). V dropped 5 bases and J dropped 7 bases, with 15 bases sitting between them. CDR1 and CDR2 (germline): SGHVS, FQNEAQ. This CDR3 is built from 14 residues.